This T cell receptor beta chain was observed in a study of T cells in Graves' hyperthyroidism and ophthalmopathy. V was shortened by 0 bases and J by 2 bases, with 6 bases between the two germline ends. The CDR3 covers 14 residues. Germline values: CDR1 LNHNV, CDR2 YYDKDF (reference sequence). Study-wide results and limits: Ophthalmopathy stood apart from stable hyperthyroidism in a 13 V-J model.

The CDR3 regions of TCR beta were amplified from RNA transcripts. The HTBI set primed first-round TCR CDR3 RT-PCR. TCRdb itself ran the multiplex PCR reads through MiXCR, one entry per CDR3 protein. The sample yields approximately 410,000 distinct CDR3 sequences, roughly 13% seen once. This clonotype was detected ten times or more. Its antigen is currently unknown. Any patient presenting with uncontrolled infection, other autoimmune disease, pregnancy or lactation was left out. This clonotype originated in a woman between 18 and 29 years old with Graves' hyperthyroidism. This chain joins TRBV15 and TRBJ2-3, with D uncertain. What was sequenced was blood. This CDR3 reads CATSRDGFTDTQYF. The CDR3 DNA reads TGTGCCACCAGCAGAGATGGGTTCACAGATACGCAGTATTTT.